This T cell receptor beta chain was identified during a study of CD8 T cells in Susac syndrome. Across the study: Intravenous immunoglobulin alone or corticosteroids were being given to patients with Susac syndrome at blood draw, unless they were therapy-naive.

This clonotype has only one observation. Random-hexamer reverse transcription was applied to about 0.5 to 1 ug RNA. The CDR3 of TCR beta was amplified by immunoSEQ multiplex PCR across 54 Vbeta and 13 Jbeta. MiXCR was run by TCRdb on the immunoSEQ multiplex PCR reads, yielding one entry per CDR3 protein. In the table there are about 180,000 distinct CDR3 sequences, around 94% of which are singletons. The authors carried out high-throughput sequencing of TCR beta. They applied it to CD8+ and CD4+ T cells obtained from blood. Under recently defined diagnostic criteria, the patients with Susac syndrome qualified as having definite or probable disease. The CDR3 has 15 amino acids. Trimming shortened V by 4 bases and J by 2 bases, and 14 bases separated the two germline ends. Germline V gene data show CDR1 as SGHTA and CDR2 as FQGNSA.

J is TRBJ1-2 and V is TRBV7-2; tentatively, D is TRBD1 (5 bases). The clonotype was recovered from a human donor with Susac syndrome. Sequenced: CD4+ T cells from PBMCs. In DNA form, the CDR3 reads TGTGCCAGCAGCTCAGGGCCGGCCTCAAACTATGGCTACACCTTC. Translating it yields CASSSGPASNYGYTF.